The clone carrying this TCR beta chain was observed at least ten times. Antigen specificity is unknown. RNA transcripts served as the template for amplifying TCR beta CDR3 regions. The primer set for the first-round RT-PCR of the TCR CDR3 was HTBI. TCRdb reprocessed the multiplex PCR reads with MiXCR, giving one entry per CDR3 protein. The repertoire holds hundreds of thousands of distinct CDR3 sequences, with around 16% as singletons. This specimen comes from a study of T cells in Graves' hyperthyroidism and ophthalmopathy. Study-wide points: Ophthalmopathy was told apart from stable hyperthyroidism by a 13 V-J model.

The CDR3 is 14 amino acids. Germline V gene sequence: CDR1 DFQATT, CDR2 SNEGSKA (reference sequence). Trimming pared 4 bases from V and 6 bases from J, leaving 15 bases between. Clinical symptoms, serum thyroxine and TRAb, thyroid ultrasound and orbital computed tomography together formed the diagnostic basis. The V call is TRBV20-1, the J call TRBJ2-2; tentative D call: TRBD2 (6 bases). Input material: blood. The TCR was taken from a woman aged 18-29 years with Graves' hyperthyroidism. In DNA, the CDR3 is TGCAGTGCTAACAAGGGGACTGCCTCCGGGGAGCTGTTTTTT. Its protein is CSANKGTASGELFF.